The 3 T cell receptor beta chains listed next were all sequenced from one sample in a study of CD8 T cells in ankylosing spondylitis. Broader study findings: The study identified a TCR beta motif of under ten highly homologous variants that appeared characteristic of ankylosing spondylitis blood.

No antigen has been identified for these receptors. TCRdb redid the calling of the 5' RACE reads with MiXCR, one entry per CDR3 protein. The table shows some 400,000 distinct CDR3 sequences, with about 22% occurring only once. Sequenced: blood, either unsorted or a sorted T cell fraction (not recorded which). The receptors derive from a male donor with ankylosing spondylitis.

There are a few counts of this clonotype. V and J are TRBV18 and TRBJ2-7, with 10 bases fitting TRBD2. Per the germline V gene, CDR1 is KGHSH and CDR2 is LQKENI. Germline trimming cut 2 bases from V and 3 bases from J; bases unmatched to any gene: 4. The CDR3 contains 15 residues. CDR3 coding DNA: TGTGCCAGCTCACCAGGGACTAGCGCCCTCTACGAGCAGTACTTC. Translated, it gives CASSPGTSALYEQYF. The full variable domain, in which reference TRBV18 and TRBJ2-7 provide the parts outside the CDR3, is NAGVMQNPRHLVRRRGQEARLRCSPMKGHSHVYWYRQLPEEGLKFMVYLQKENIIDESGMPKERFSAEFPKEGPSILRIQQVVRGDSAAYFCASSPGTSALYEQYFGPGTRLTVT.

A single count supports this clonotype. The V and J genes are TRBV4-1 and TRBJ2-3; unclear D gene. The CDR3 has 14 residues. Per germline, CDR1 MGHRA and CDR2 YSYEKL. Trimming removed 3 bases from V and 2 bases from J, with 9 bases in between. In nucleotides, the CDR3 is TGCGCCAGCAGCCAGGGGTGGACCACAGATACGCAGTATTTT. As protein: CASSQGWTTDTQYF.

J is TRBJ2-7 and V is TRBV7-9; D is undetermined. The CDR3 covers 14 residues. V was clipped by 5 bases and J by 3 bases, with 14 bases between them. Germline V lookup: CDR1 SEHNR, CDR2 FQNEAQ (reference sequence). CDR3 in amino acids: CASSALRTDYEQYF. As DNA, the CDR3 is TGTGCCAGCAGCGCCCTCCGGACGGACTACGAGCAGTACTTC. The full variable domain, its missing parts supplied by reference TRBV7-9 and TRBJ2-7, is DTGVSQNPRHKITKRGQNVTFRCDPISEHNRLYWYRQTLGQGPEFLTYFQNEAQLEKSRLLSDRFSAERPKGSFSTLEIQRTEQGDSAMYLCASSALRTDYEQYFGPGTRLTVT.